This T cell receptor beta chain was observed in a study of blood T cell repertoires in COVID-19. Study details: Acute and convalescent COVID-19 samples came from the United States, Italy and Spain.

Categorization into cohorts depended on clinical history that participants reported. Exposed participants came across a COVID-19 case within 2 weeks before study entry. Original processing notes: Using reference gene primer amplification, nucleated cell counts were estimated. Sequencing was performed with immunoSEQ multiplex PCR; in TCRdb, only in-frame clones are kept and a portion is missing. V, J and clone size were drawn from that table, and D and trimming were deduced from the DNA. This table has hundreds of thousands of clones, about four fifths appearing once. In germline, CDR1 is LNHNV, CDR2 YYDKDF (reference sequence). CDR3 size: 15 residues. V was clipped by 3 bases and J by 10 bases; unmatched bases: 11.

Sequenced material: PBMCs or T cells enriched from blood (not recorded which). This chain uses TRBV15 with TRBJ2-1; 8 bases match TRBD1. This TCR derives from a man aged 35-49 years who had been exposed to COVID-19. The CDR3 DNA is TGTGCCACCAGCAGCGACAGGGGAGTTTATCGCGAGCAGTTCTTC. It translates to CATSSDRGVYREQFF.